The rows below give T cell receptor beta chains drawn from one sample of a study of identical twins. Using its own MiXCR run on the 5' RACE reads, TCRdb lists one record per CDR3 protein. The sample has 690,000 or so distinct CDR3 sequences; 5.5% to 6.5% are singletons. Input material: naive T cells sorted from blood. These receptor sequences come from a man aged 18 to 35 in good health. Both conserved end residues are part of each CDR3. A D gene is named only where the DNA matches it firmly. Rows may omit the clone size; those that give it use once, few, many or a size class.

>TRBD1|TRBJ2-7|TRBV4-2|many
CASSQHGQGSYEQYF
TGTGCCAGCAGCCAACACGGACAGGGCAGTTACGAGCAGTACTTC
>.|TRBJ2-1|TRBV21-1|many
CASSKPLPDVSSYNEQFF
TGTGCCAGCAGCAAACCCCTCCCGGACGTGAGCTCCTACAATGAGCAGTTCTTC
>TRBD2|TRBJ2-5|TRBV18|few
CASSTKQAGSETQYF
TGTGCCAGCTCCACAAAACAAGCGGGATCAGAGACCCAGTACTTC
>TRBD1|TRBJ2-1|TRBV7-9|few
CASSPHGTGEQFF
TGTGCCAGCAGCCCACACGGGACAGGGGAGCAGTTCTTC
>TRBD1|TRBJ2-1|TRBV18|few
CASSPRLDRRYNEQFF
TGTGCCAGCTCACCACGATTGGACAGGAGGTACAATGAGCAGTTCTTC
>.|TRBJ1-1|TRBV12-3/TRBV12-4|many
CASMFRQHLEAFF
TGTGCCAGCATGTTCAGACAGCACCTTGAAGCTTTCTTT
>.|TRBJ1-1|TRBV20-1|many
CSAWMNTEAFF
TGCAGCGCATGGATGAACACTGAAGCTTTCTTT
>TRBD2|TRBJ2-5|TRBV7-8|.
CASSLEPAHSTSRETQYF
TGTGCCAGCAGCTTAGAGCCAGCACATTCGACTAGCAGAGAGACCCAGTACTTC
>TRBD2|TRBJ2-3|TRBV27|.
CASSDSGAPGDTQYF
TGTGCCAGCAGTGATAGCGGGGCCCCAGGAGATACGCAGTATTTT
>.|TRBJ1-1|TRBV6-2/TRBV6-3|few
CASRTGISNTEAFF
TGTGCCAGCAGAACAGGGATTTCGAACACTGAAGCTTTCTTT
>.|TRBJ1-2|TRBV4-2|few
CASSQDEAGDNYGYTF
TGTGCCAGCAGCCAAGATGAGGCAGGGGATAACTATGGCTACACCTTC
>.|TRBJ2-1|TRBV5-1|.
CASSLLLGMDEQFF
TGCGCCAGCAGCCTACTTTTAGGGATGGATGAGCAGTTCTTC
>.|TRBJ2-7|TRBV5-1|few
CASSLKGGSPSYEQYF
TGCGCCAGCAGCTTGAAAGGGGGATCACCCTCCTACGAGCAGTACTTC
>TRBD1|TRBJ1-2|TRBV5-1|many
CASSLSLTGHGYTF
TGCGCCAGCAGCTTGAGCTTGACAGGGCATGGCTACACCTTC
>.|TRBJ1-3|TRBV30|few
CAWTSGRSGNTIYF
TGTGCCTGGACCTCAGGGCGATCTGGAAACACCATATATTTT
>.|TRBJ2-1|TRBV20-1|.
CSASGLTWDEQFF
TGCAGTGCTAGCGGACTTACGTGGGATGAGCAGTTCTTC
>TRBD1|TRBJ2-1|TRBV19|few
CASSMTGGAVDPLNEQFF
TGTGCCAGTAGTATGACAGGGGGCGCGGTTGACCCGCTCAATGAGCAGTTCTTC
>.|TRBJ2-1|TRBV4-3|many
CASSQDAPSYNEQFF
TGCGCCAGCAGCCAAGATGCCCCTAGTTACAATGAGCAGTTCTTC
>.|TRBJ2-7|TRBV29-1|many
CSVSDIAYEQYF
TGCAGCGTTTCAGACATAGCCTACGAGCAGTACTTC
>.|TRBJ2-7|TRBV5-1|many
CASSSTISYEQYF
TGCGCCAGCAGCTCGACTATTTCCTACGAGCAGTACTTC
>TRBD1|TRBJ2-5|TRBV12-3/TRBV12-4|many
CASSPVTGSETQYF
TGTGCCAGCAGCCCGGTGACAGGGTCAGAGACCCAGTACTTC
>.|TRBJ2-2|TRBV20-1|few
CSARLTGRTGELFF
TGCAGTGCGCGGTTGACAGGTCGCACCGGGGAGCTGTTTTTT
>.|TRBJ1-5|TRBV27|many
CASSLSRVGSNQPQHF
TGTGCCAGCAGTTTATCACGTGTAGGGAGCAATCAGCCCCAGCATTTT
>TRBD1|TRBJ1-1|TRBV20-1|few
CSARAATGVIEAFF
TGCAGTGCTAGAGCTGCGACAGGGGTAATTGAAGCTTTCTTT
>.|TRBJ1-1|TRBV29-1|.
CSVRSGTEAFF
TGCAGCGTTAGGTCAGGGACTGAAGCTTTCTTT
>.|TRBJ1-1|TRBV6-2/TRBV6-3|many
CAAGRREAFF
TGTGCCGCGGGGAGAAGGGAGGCTTTCTTT
>.|TRBJ2-6|TRBV25-1|few
CASIGALGRFSGANVLTF
TGTGCCAGCATAGGTGCCCTCGGGCGATTCTCTGGGGCCAACGTCCTGACTTTC
>.|TRBJ2-5|TRBV7-6|.
CASSLSPSGRIQETQYF
TGTGCCAGCAGCTTATCCCCCAGCGGTCGGATACAAGAGACCCAGTACTTC
>.|TRBJ2-1|TRBV5-6|many
CASSLGGVYNEQFF
TGTGCCAGCAGCTTGGGAGGGGTATACAATGAGCAGTTCTTC
>.|TRBJ1-2|TRBV7-9|few
CASSLDKGGYTF
TGTGCCAGCAGCTTAGACAAGGGCGGCTACACCTTC
>.|TRBJ2-3|TRBV19|.
CASSTHVDTQYF
TGTGCCAGTAGTACCCACGTGGATACGCAGTATTTT
>TRBD1|TRBJ2-7|TRBV30|few
CAWSRKSDRGKSYEQYF
TGTGCCTGGAGTAGAAAGTCGGACAGGGGGAAATCCTACGAGCAGTACTTC
>.|TRBJ2-1|TRBV7-2|.
CASSLPNVSEQFF
TGTGCCAGCAGCCTTCCTAATGTGAGTGAGCAGTTCTTC
>.|TRBJ2-3|TRBV7-8|few
CASSLTGALDTQYF
TGTGCCAGCAGCTTAACGGGAGCTTTAGATACGCAGTATTTT
>.|TRBJ1-1|TRBV6-1|.
CASSEQARNTEAFF
TGTGCCAGCAGTGAACAAGCAAGGAACACTGAAGCTTTCTTT
>TRBD1|TRBJ1-1|TRBV12-3/TRBV12-4|few
CASSHTGEGTTEAFF
TGTGCCAGCAGTCACACAGGGGAAGGGACCACTGAAGCTTTCTTT
>.|TRBJ1-1|TRBV10-3|many
CAIRQVGGTEAFF
TGTGCCATCAGGCAGGTTGGGGGCACTGAAGCTTTCTTT
>TRBD2|TRBJ2-1|TRBV7-2|few
CASSPGLAGGIEQFF
TGTGCCAGCAGCCCGGGACTAGCGGGAGGGATTGAGCAGTTCTTC
>.|TRBJ1-4|TRBV2|.
CASSEFLEKLFF
TGTGCCAGCAGTGAATTTCTCGAGAAACTGTTTTTT
>.|TRBJ2-4|TRBV5-1|many
CASSLATGNLAKNIQYF
TGCGCCAGCAGCTTGGCCACAGGGAATCTAGCCAAAAACATTCAGTACTTC
>.|TRBJ2-3|TRBV24-1|many
CATSDFPDTQYF
TGTGCCACCAGTGATTTCCCAGATACGCAGTATTTT
>.|TRBJ2-1|TRBV12-5|.
CASGSTPGSNNEQFF
TGTGCTAGTGGTTCGACCCCGGGATCTAACAATGAGCAGTTCTTC